This T cell receptor beta chain was sequenced during a study of T-cell reconstitution after alpha-beta-depleted transplantation in children. In this sample, this clonotype turned up a few times. Unique molecular identifiers featured in how the TCRbeta library was prepared. From the PCR reads, TCRdb called clonotypes with MiXCR, one entry per CDR3 protein. Of almost 500,000 distinct CDR3 sequences in the sample, under 15% were seen once. The sequences come from PBMCs from the stem cell graft donor, collected from the stem cell graft. The source is a human donor who donated a stem cell graft to a child with combined immunodeficiency.

This CDR3 is CASSQSLAGVRNEQFF. The CDR3 region has the DNA TGCGCCAGCAGCCAATCACTAGCGGGAGTTAGGAATGAGCAGTTCTTC. V is TRBV4-3 and J is TRBJ2-1; 11 nucleotides line up with TRBD2. This CDR3 spans 16 amino acids. Per the germline V gene, CDR1 is LGHNA and CDR2 is YSLEER. V dropped 2 bases and J dropped 7; count of bases not matched to a gene: 7.